This T cell receptor beta chain was documented in a study of cytomegalovirus exposure and HLA in healthy donors. PCR involved 60 Vbeta and 13 Jbeta primers. Clones were read by immunoSEQ multiplex PCR, and TCRdb kept only the in-frame ones, dropping some. The sample shows about 59,000 clones, about four fifths of them seen only once. Turning to this clone: Its target is not known.

This CDR3 contains 14 residues. J lost 6 bases, V lost 4 bases, and 5 bases had no gene match. Germline V gene sequence: CDR1 MDHEN, CDR2 SYDVKM. Findings and limits, study-wide: Presence/absence results assume similar sequencing depth per donor, which may not hold. Analysis performed later showed TCR beta chains linked to HLA being more clonally expanded than equally common others.

Sequencing was carried out using PBMCs. This TCR came from a man in his forties or fifties in good health and CMV-seronegative. The chain has TRBV28 and TRBJ1-5, with 8 bases aligning to TRBD1. This CDR3 reads CASSWTGLAQPQHF. The CDR3 DNA sequence: TGTGCCAGCAGTTGGACAGGGTTAGCTCAGCCCCAGCATTTT.